This passage covers 12 T cell receptor beta chains from one sample sequenced in a study of T cell responses to AZD1222 COVID-19 vaccine. Sequencing was performed with immunoSEQ multiplex PCR; in TCRdb, only in-frame clones are kept and a portion is missing. The sample lists some 150,000 clones, 82% occurring once. The sample consisted of peripheral blood, taken on day 0 of MenACWY control vaccination. All receptors come from an adult in good health.

The chain couples TRBV29-1 to TRBJ1-5; D is possibly TRBD1 (6 bases). The CDR3 has 16 residues. Germline values: CDR1 SQVTM, CDR2 ANQGSEA. With 1 base removed from V and 0 bases from J, the gap between germline ends came to 13 bases. CDR3 in amino acids: CSVEGEDSFSNQPQHF. DNA for the CDR3: TGCAGCGTTGAAGGAGAGGACAGCTTTAGCAATCAGCCCCAGCATTTT.

The V call is TRBV6-5, the J call TRBJ1-4, with D possibly being TRBD1 (5 bases). From germline, CDR1 is MNHEY and CDR2 SVGAGI. The CDR3 has 12 residues. The V end lost 1 base, the J end lost 13 bases, and 10 bases lay between the germline ends. In nucleotides, the CDR3 is TGTGCCAGCAGTTACTTGGGGGGAGGACTGTTTTTT. Its translation is CASSYLGGGLFF.

This rearrangement joins TRBV4-1 to TRBJ2-5, with 7 positions matching TRBD1. The germline CDR1 and CDR2 sequences are MGHRA and YSYEKL. The CDR3 contains 15 residues. The V segment lost 0 bases and the J segment 4 bases; nucleotides outside the gene matches: 5. CDR3 sequence reads: CASSQDRGRVETQYF. The CDR3 DNA sequence: TGCGCCAGCAGCCAAGATAGGGGGCGCGTAGAGACCCAGTACTTC.

This clone was counted a few times. CDR3 region: CASRARQQRSTEAFF. For the CDR3, the DNA is TGTGCCAGCAGAGCACGACAGCAGAGGAGCACTGAAGCTTTCTTT. This sequence joins TRBV2 and TRBJ1-1, with D possibly TRBD1 on 5 matching bases. Per germline, CDR1 SNHLY and CDR2 FYNNEI. V lost 6 bases and J 4 bases, leaving 18 bases between the germline ends. The CDR3 contains 15 residues.

The chain joins TRBV5-1 to TRBJ2-3; D unclear. This CDR3 spans 15 amino acids. From germline, CDR1 is SGHRS and CDR2 YFSETQ. Trimming took off 4 bases at V and 1 base at J, with 13 bases between the two ends. The CDR3 region is CASSTYYGRTDTQYF. For the CDR3, the DNA is TGCGCCAGCAGCACTTACTATGGCCGCACAGATACGCAGTATTTT. The variable domain in full, completed from reference TRBV5-1 and TRBJ2-3, reads KAGVTQTPRYLIKTRGQQVTLSCSPISGHRSVSWYQQTPGQGLQFLFEYFSETQRNKGNFPGRFSGRQFSNSRSEMNVSTLELGDSALYLCASSTYYGRTDTQYFGPGTRLTVL.

This clone was observed a few times. The rearrangement links TRBV21-1 to TRBJ1-2; the listed D gene, TRBD1, was not tested against the DNA. TRBV21-1 counts as a pseudogene. CDR3 length: 16 residues. The CDR3: CASSKGPGQVNYGYTF. For the CDR3, the DNA is TGTGCCAGCAGCAAAGGACCGGGACAAGTTAACTATGGCTACACCTTC.

This chain links TRBV6-5 with TRBJ1-6; TRBD1 aligns across 7 bases. The CDR3 spans 15 residues. The germline V gene encodes CDR1 MNHEY and CDR2 SVGAGI. The junction had 6 bases not matched to a gene; V was cut back by 0 bases and J by 10 bases. CDR3 nucleotide sequence: TGTGCCAGCAGTTACTCAAAACAGACAGGGTCACCCCTCCACTTT. Translating it yields CASSYSKQTGSPLHF.

The gene calls are TRBV10-2 and TRBJ2-3, with 7 bases aligning to TRBD2. V was pared by 1 base and J by 2 bases, with 3 bases of the junction left unmatched. The CDR3 loop spans 15 amino acids. Germline CDR1 and CDR2: WSHSY and SAAADI. The CDR3 DNA reads as TGCGCCAGCAGTGAGTTGGGGGGGGTCACAGATACGCAGTATTTT. Translating gives CASSELGGVTDTQYF.

This clone has only a few counts. This sequence joins TRBV6-6 and TRBJ1-5; 9 bases match TRBD1. Germline V gene data show CDR1 as MNHNY and CDR2 as SVGAGI (reference sequence). The J segment lost 6 bases and the V segment lost 8 bases, leaving 8 bases of the junction unmatched. The CDR3 runs to 14 residues. The CDR3 coding sequence is TGTGCCAGCGGGGACAGGGCTAGGGGTCAGCCCCAGCATTTT. Its translation: CASGDRARGQPQHF.

The gene calls are TRBV5-4 and TRBJ2-4; tentative D call: TRBD1 (5 bases). This CDR3 is built from 14 residues. CDR1 and CDR2 from the germline V gene are SGHNT and YYREEE (reference sequence). V dropped 0 bases and J dropped 8 bases, with 12 bases sitting between them. The CDR3 protein is CASSLAQGGDIQYF. CDR3 bases: TGTGCCAGCAGCTTGGCCCAGGGTGGTGACATTCAGTACTTC.

The CDR3 nucleotides are TGTGCCAGCAGCTTATCCGCCTTTCCGGAGGCGAACACCGGGGAGCTGTTTTTT. It specifies CASSLSAFPEANTGELFF. The chain combines TRBV7-3 with TRBJ2-2; D is perhaps TRBD2 (5 bases). This CDR3 region has 18 residues. Trimming pared 2 bases from V and 0 bases from J, leaving 16 bases between. Germline CDR1 is SGHTA and CDR2 is FQGTGA.

This sequence joins TRBV5-1 and TRBJ2-5; D is undetermined. Trimming stripped 4 bases from V and 2 bases from J, with 12 bases between. The CDR3 extends over 14 amino acids. Germline-derived CDR1 and CDR2 are SGHRS and YFSETQ. The CDR3 region is CASSLDGNQETQYF. For the CDR3, the DNA is TGCGCCAGCAGCCTGGACGGAAATCAAGAGACCCAGTACTTC.